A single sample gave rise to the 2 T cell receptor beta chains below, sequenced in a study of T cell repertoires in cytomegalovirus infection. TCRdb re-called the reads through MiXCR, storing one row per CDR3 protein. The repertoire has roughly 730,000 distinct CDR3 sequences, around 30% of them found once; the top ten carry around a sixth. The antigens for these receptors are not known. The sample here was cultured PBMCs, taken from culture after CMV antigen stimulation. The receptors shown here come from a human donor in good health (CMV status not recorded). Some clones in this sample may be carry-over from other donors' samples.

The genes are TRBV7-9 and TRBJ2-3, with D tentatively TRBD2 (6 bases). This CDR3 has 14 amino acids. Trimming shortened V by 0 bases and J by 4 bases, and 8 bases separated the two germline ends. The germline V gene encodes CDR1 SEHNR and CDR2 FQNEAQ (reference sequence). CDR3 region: CASSLASSADTQYF. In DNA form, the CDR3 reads TGTGCCAGCAGCTTAGCCTCTAGCGCAGATACGCAGTATTTT. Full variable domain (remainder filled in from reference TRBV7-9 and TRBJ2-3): DTGVSQNPRHKITKRGQNVTFRCDPISEHNRLYWYRQTLGQGPEFLTYFQNEAQLEKSRLLSDRFSAERPKGSFSTLEIQRTEQGDSAMYLCASSLASSADTQYFGPGTRLTVL.

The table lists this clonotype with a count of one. For the CDR3, the DNA is TGCAGTGCTAGCGCGAGGGTCGAGGGGGCTTTCTTT. Its protein product is CSASARVEGAFF. The V call is TRBV20-1, the J call TRBJ1-1; perhaps TRBD1 as D (5 bases). In germline, CDR1 is DFQATT, CDR2 SNEGSKA (reference sequence). The CDR3 has 12 residues. With 3 bases removed from V and 11 bases from J, the gap between germline ends came to 16 bases.